The 13 T cell receptor beta chains presented below share a single source sample, sequenced in a study of T cell changes during pregnancy in multiple sclerosis. This table comes from immunoSEQ multiplex PCR, and its TCRdb copy is limited to in-frame clones, with some not included. The sample lists under 35,000 clones, around nine tenths occurring once. The input for sequencing was CD8+ T cells from peripheral blood mononuclear cells, taken in the second trimester of pregnancy. The receptors here all came from a female donor with multiple sclerosis, enrolled in a pregnancy study.

This chain joins TRBV5-1 and TRBJ2-2; TRBD2 matches 16 bases. Trimming removed 4 bases from V and 6 bases from J; junction bases left unmatched: 3. This CDR3 contains 16 residues. Germline values: CDR1 SGHRS, CDR2 YFSETQ. The CDR3 DNA reads TGCGCCAGCAGCGCGGGACTAGCGGGAGGGTCCGGGGAGCTGTTTTTT. Its protein is CASSAGLAGGSGELFF.

The chain uses TRBV6-6 and TRBJ1-5; D is possibly TRBD1 (5 bases). In germline, CDR1 is MNHNY, CDR2 SVGAGI (reference sequence). This CDR3 is built from 13 residues. The V end was cut by 6 bases, the J end by 5 bases, with 11 bases between. The CDR3 loop is CASSPDSHQPQHF. CDR3 bases: TGTGCCAGCAGCCCAGACAGTCATCAGCCCCAGCATTTT.

The chain carries TRBV4-1 and TRBJ2-5; 13 bases map to TRBD2. V was pared by 6 bases and J by 5 bases, with 9 bases of the junction left unmatched. The CDR3 is made up of 16 amino acids. CDR1 is MGHRA, CDR2 YSYEKL, per germline. The CDR3 region has the DNA TGCGCCAGCAGGACTAGCGGGAGGTCCAGTGATGAGACCCAGTACTTC. Amino acids: CASRTSGRSSDETQYF.

This chain links TRBV2 with TRBJ1-2; 7 positions match TRBD1. Germline V CDR1 and CDR2: SNHLY, FYNNEI. The CDR3 extends over 13 amino acids. V gave up 7 bases and J gave up 7 bases; unmatched junction bases: 9. In nucleotides, the CDR3 is TGTGCCAGCATCGGAGGGGGCGCGGGTGGCTACACCTTC. This sequence encodes CASIGGGAGGYTF.

This clone has a handful of counts. The gene calls are TRBV7-9 and TRBJ1-1; D is perhaps TRBD1 (6 bases). The V gene lost 3 bases and the J gene lost 0 bases, with 23 bases spanning the gap. The CDR3 consists of 19 residues. Germline V gene data show CDR1 as SEHNR and CDR2 as FQNEAQ (reference sequence). The CDR3 sequence is CASSFPLSQDRPMNTEAFF. The CDR3, as DNA: TGTGCCAGCAGCTTCCCCCTTTCCCAAGACAGGCCCATGAACACTGAAGCTTTCTTT.

CDR3 in DNA: TGTGCCAGTCTAGCGGGAACCGGGGAGCTGTTTTTT. Amino acids: CASLAGTGELFF. The chain combines TRBV19 with TRBJ2-2, with 9 bases identical to TRBD2. Germline values: CDR1 LNHDA, CDR2 SQIVND (reference sequence). With 8 bases clipped from V and 5 bases from J, the junction kept 0 bases outside the gene matches. The CDR3 runs to 12 residues.

The chain recombines TRBV7-6 with TRBJ2-7; perhaps TRBD2 as D (5 bases). There are 13 residues in the CDR3. The germline gives CDR1 SGHVS, CDR2 FNYEAQ. Trimming took off 4 bases at V and 7 bases at J, with 14 bases between the two ends. The CDR3 coding sequence is TGTGCCAGCAGCTCGACGGGATTTAGGGAGCAGTACTTC. Protein: CASSSTGFREQYF. Full variable domain (remainder filled in from reference TRBV7-6 and TRBJ2-7): GAGVSQSPRYKVTKRGQDVALRCDPISGHVSLYWYRQALGQGPEFLTYFNYEAQQDKSGLPNDRFSAERPEGSISTLTIQRTEQRDSAMYRCASSSTGFREQYFGPGTRLTVT.

The chain links TRBV4-3 to TRBJ2-5; D ambiguous. V was clipped by 0 bases and J by 5 bases, with 10 bases between them. This CDR3 is 14 amino acids long. CDR1 and CDR2 (germline): LGHNA, YSLEER. CDR3 region: CASSQDLSEETQYF. The CDR3 DNA reads as TGCGCCAGCAGCCAAGATCTCTCGGAGGAGACCCAGTACTTC.

This clone was detected only a few times. The chain combines TRBV6-6 with TRBJ1-1; D ambiguous. Per the germline V gene, CDR1 is MNHNY and CDR2 is SVGAGI (reference sequence). The CDR3 runs 13 residues. Trimming left V 8 bases short and J 3 bases short, with 13 bases between. Here the CDR3 reads CASRGGWDTEAFF. The CDR3 region has the DNA TGTGCCAGCCGTGGAGGGTGGGACACTGAAGCTTTCTTT.

V usage is TRBV5-5 and J usage is TRBJ2-2; TRBD1 might be the D (6 bases). This CDR3 spans 16 amino acids. Trimming pared 4 bases from V and 2 bases from J, leaving 15 bases between. Germline V lookup: CDR1 SGHKS, CDR2 YYEKEE (reference sequence). The CDR3 DNA follows: TGTGCCAGCAGCACGTACGGGACACCCAACACCGGGGAGCTGTTTTTT. Its protein product is CASSTYGTPNTGELFF.

V gene TRBV4-3 combines with J gene TRBJ1-4; D is unclear. V was pared by 0 bases and J by 6 bases, with 14 bases between. CDR1 is LGHNA and CDR2 is YSLEER in the germline V gene. The CDR3 spans 16 residues. The DNA of the CDR3 is TGCGCCAGCAGCCAAGATTGGAAAGACGGAGATGAAAAACTGTTTTTT. Protein product: CASSQDWKDGDEKLFF.

This clone appeared once. The chain joins TRBV9 to TRBJ1-2; possibly TRBD1 for D (5 bases). Germline-derived CDR1 and CDR2 are SGDLS and YYNGEE. V lost 4 bases and J lost 2, with 18 bases in between. The CDR3 has 16 amino acids. CDR3 DNA: TGTGCCAGCAGCACCCAAGGGGAGGAAGGGAACTATGGCTACACCTTC. Translated: CASSTQGEEGNYGYTF.

The V and J genes are TRBV19 and TRBJ1-5; D is perhaps TRBD1 (5 bases). CDR3 length: 16 amino acids. Germline values: CDR1 LNHDA, CDR2 SQIVND (reference sequence). Trimming shortened V by 7 bases and J by 1 base, and 17 bases separated the two germline ends. CDR3 nucleotides: TGTGCCAGTACAGACCTCAGGGATACGAGCAATCAGCCCCAGCATTTT. It translates to CASTDLRDTSNQPQHF.